Given below is one T cell receptor beta chain in context. Its antigen remains unidentified. A much larger clone differs by one base, so this may be a read error. This sample is drawn from a study of T-cell reconstitution after alpha-beta-depleted transplantation in children. A library of TCRbeta sequences, prepared with unique molecular identifiers, was generated. MiXCR, applied by TCRdb to the PCR reads, yields one record per CDR3 protein. Of under 750,000 distinct CDR3 sequences in the sample, roughly 23% were seen once. The CDR3 contains 13 residues. Per germline, CDR1 MDHEN and CDR2 SYDVKM. Study conclusions and caveats: Expanded clones from the graft, numbering several hundred, reportedly supplied alpha-beta T cells about two months after transplant. Among T cells one year after transplant, newly produced cells accounted for most counts and diversity.

The specimen was PBMCs, mostly from graft donor cells, collected 360 days after TCRalphabeta/CD19-depleted stem cell transplant. The rearrangement links TRBV28 to TRBJ1-5; 7 nucleotides match TRBD1. The sequence was collected from a boy in the first two years of life who had a stem cell transplant for acute myeloid leukemia, so the T cells may come from the graft donor. The chain's CDR3 is CASSFPGGQPRHF. The CDR3 coding sequence is TGTGCCAGCAGTTTCCCAGGGGGGCAGCCCCGGCATTTT.